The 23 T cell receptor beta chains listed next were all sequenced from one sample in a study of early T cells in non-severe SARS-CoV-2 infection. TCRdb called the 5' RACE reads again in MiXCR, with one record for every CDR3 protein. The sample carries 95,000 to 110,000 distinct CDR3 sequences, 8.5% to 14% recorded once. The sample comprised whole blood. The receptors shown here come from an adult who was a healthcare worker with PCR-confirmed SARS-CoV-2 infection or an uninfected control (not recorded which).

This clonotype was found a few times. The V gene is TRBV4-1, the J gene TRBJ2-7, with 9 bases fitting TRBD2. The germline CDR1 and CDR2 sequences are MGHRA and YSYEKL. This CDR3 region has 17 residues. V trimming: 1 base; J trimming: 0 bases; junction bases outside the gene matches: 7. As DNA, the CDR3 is TGCGCCAGCAGCCAAGCAATGGGCGGGAGGGGCTCCTACGAGCAGTACTTC. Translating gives CASSQAMGGRGSYEQYF.

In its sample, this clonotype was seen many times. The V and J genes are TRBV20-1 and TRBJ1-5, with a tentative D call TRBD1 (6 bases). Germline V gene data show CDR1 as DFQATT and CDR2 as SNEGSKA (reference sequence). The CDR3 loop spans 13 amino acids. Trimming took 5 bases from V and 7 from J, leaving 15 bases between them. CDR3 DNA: TGCAGTGCTGGCCGGGCAGGGGACCAGCCCCAGCATTTT. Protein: CSAGRAGDQPQHF.

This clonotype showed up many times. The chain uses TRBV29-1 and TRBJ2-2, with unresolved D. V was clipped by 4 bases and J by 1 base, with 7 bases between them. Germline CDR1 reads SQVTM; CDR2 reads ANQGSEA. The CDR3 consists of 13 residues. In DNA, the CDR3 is TGCAGCGTTGGGCTGCTGAACACCGGGGAGCTGTTTTTT. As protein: CSVGLLNTGELFF.

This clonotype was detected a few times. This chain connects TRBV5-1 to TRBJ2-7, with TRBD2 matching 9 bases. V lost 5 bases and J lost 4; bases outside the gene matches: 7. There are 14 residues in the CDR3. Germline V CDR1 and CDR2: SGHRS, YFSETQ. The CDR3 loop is CASSSGLALYEQYF. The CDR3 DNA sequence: TGCGCCAGCAGTTCAGGACTAGCGCTGTACGAGCAGTACTTC.

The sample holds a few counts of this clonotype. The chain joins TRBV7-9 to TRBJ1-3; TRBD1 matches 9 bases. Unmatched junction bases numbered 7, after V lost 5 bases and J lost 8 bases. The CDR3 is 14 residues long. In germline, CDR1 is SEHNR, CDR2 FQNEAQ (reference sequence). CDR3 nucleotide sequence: TGTGCCAGCAGCGCCCGGGACAGGGTGGACACCATATATTTT. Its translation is CASSARDRVDTIYF.

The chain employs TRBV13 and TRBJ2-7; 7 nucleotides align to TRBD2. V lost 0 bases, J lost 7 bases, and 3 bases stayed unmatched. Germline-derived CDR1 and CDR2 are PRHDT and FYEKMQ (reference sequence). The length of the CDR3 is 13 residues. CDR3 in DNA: TGTGCCAGCAGCTTAGGCCGGGGAGGGGAGCAGTACTTC. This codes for CASSLGRGGEQYF.

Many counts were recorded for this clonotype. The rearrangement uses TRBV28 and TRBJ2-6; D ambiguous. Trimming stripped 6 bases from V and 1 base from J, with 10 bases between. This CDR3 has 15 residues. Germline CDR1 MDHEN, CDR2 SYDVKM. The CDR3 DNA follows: TGTGCCAGCAGCCCCACAGAGTCTGGGGCCAACGTCCTGACTTTC. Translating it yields CASSPTESGANVLTF. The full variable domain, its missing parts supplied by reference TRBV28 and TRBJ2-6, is DVKVTQSSRYLVKRTGEKVFLECVQDMDHENMFWYRQDPGLGLRLIYFSYDVKMKEKGDIPEGYSVSREKKERFSLILESASTNQTSMYLCASSPTESGANVLTFGAGSRLTVL.

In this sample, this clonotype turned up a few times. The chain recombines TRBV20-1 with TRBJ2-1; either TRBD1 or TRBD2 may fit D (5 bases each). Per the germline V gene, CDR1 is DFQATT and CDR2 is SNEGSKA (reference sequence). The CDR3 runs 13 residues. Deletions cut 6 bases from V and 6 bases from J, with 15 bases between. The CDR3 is CSALHPGTNEQFF. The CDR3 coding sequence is TGCAGTGCCCTACATCCGGGGACCAATGAGCAGTTCTTC.

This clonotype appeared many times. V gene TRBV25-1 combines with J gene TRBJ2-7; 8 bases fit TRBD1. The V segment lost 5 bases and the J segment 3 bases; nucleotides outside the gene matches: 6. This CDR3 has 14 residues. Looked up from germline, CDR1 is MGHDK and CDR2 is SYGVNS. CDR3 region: CASSRGQGYYEQYF. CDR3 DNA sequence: TGTGCCAGCAGTCGCGGACAGGGATACTACGAGCAGTACTTC.

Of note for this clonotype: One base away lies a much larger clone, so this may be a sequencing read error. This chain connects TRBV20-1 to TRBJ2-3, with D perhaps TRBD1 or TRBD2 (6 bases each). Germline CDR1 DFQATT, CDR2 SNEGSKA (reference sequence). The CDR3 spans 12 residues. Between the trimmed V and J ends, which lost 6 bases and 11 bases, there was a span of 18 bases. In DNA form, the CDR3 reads TGCAGTGCCCCGAGGGGGGAACGTATGCAGTATTTT. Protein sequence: CSAPRGERMQYF.

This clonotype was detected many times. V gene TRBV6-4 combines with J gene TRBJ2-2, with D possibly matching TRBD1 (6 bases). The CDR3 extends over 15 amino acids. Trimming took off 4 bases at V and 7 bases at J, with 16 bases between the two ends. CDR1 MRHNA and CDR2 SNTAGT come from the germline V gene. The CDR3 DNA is TGTGCCAGCAGTGGGGAAATGACAGGCGGCGGGGAGCTGTTTTTT. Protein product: CASSGEMTGGGELFF.

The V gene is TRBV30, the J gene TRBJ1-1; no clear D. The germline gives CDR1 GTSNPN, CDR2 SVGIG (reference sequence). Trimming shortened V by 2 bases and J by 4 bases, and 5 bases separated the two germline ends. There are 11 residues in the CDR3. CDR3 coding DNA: TGTGCCTGGAGTCATATCACTGAAGCTTTCTTT. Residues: CAWSHITEAFF.

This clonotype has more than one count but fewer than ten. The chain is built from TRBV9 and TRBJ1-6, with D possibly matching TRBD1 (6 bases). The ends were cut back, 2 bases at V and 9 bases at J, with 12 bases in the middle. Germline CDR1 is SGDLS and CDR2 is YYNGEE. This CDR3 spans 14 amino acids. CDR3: CASSVTGVRSPLHF. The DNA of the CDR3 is TGTGCCAGCAGCGTGACAGGAGTACGTTCACCCCTCCACTTT.

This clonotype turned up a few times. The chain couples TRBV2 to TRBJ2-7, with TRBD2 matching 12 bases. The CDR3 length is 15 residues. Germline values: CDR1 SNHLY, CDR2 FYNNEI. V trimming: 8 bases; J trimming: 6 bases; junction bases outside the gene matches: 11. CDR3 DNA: TGTGCCAGCGGGGGGGCTAGCGGGAGGGCCCCCGAGCAGTACTTC. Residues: CASGGASGRAPEQYF. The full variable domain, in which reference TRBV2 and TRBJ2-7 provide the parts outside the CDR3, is EPEVTQTPSHQVTQMGQEVILRCVPISNHLYFYWYRQILGQKVEFLVSFYNNEISEKSEIFDDQFSVERPDGSNFTLKIRSTKLEDSAMYFCASGGASGRAPEQYFGPGTRLTVT.

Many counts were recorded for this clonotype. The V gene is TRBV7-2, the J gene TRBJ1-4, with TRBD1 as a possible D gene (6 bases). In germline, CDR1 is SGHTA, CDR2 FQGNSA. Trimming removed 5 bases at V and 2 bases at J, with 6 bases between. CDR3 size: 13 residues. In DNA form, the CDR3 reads TGTGCCAGCAGCACAGGGACTAATGAAAAACTGTTTTTT. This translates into CASSTGTNEKLFF.

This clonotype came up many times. CDR3 residues: CASSDQTAQTEAFF. CDR3 bases: TGTGCCAGCAGCGATCAGACAGCCCAGACTGAAGCTTTCTTT. V usage is TRBV3-1 and J usage is TRBJ1-1; D possibly corresponds to TRBD1 (5 bases). Germline V gene lookup returns CDR1 LGHDT and CDR2 YNNKEL (reference sequence). Trimming stripped 5 bases from V and 5 bases from J, with 15 bases between. The CDR3 length is 14 residues.

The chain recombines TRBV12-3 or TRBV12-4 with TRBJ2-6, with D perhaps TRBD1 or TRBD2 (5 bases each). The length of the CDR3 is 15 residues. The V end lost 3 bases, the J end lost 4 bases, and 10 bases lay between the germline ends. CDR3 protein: CASSFGAPGANVLTF. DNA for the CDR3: TGTGCCAGCAGTTTCGGGGCGCCGGGGGCCAACGTCCTGACTTTC.

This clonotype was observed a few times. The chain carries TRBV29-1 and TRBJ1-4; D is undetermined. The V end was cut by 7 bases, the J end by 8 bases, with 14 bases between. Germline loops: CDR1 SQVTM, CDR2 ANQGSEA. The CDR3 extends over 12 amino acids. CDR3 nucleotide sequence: TGCAGCGGTCGCATGGGAGGCGAAAAACTGTTTTTT. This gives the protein CSGRMGGEKLFF.

The CDR3, as DNA: TGCGCCAGCAGCCAAGGGACCGTGAGGACTGAAGCTTTCTTT. This translates into CASSQGTVRTEAFF. The V gene is TRBV4-3, the J gene TRBJ1-1; D remains ambiguous. The CDR3 spans 14 residues. Germline-derived CDR1 and CDR2 are LGHNA and YSLEER. The ends were cut back, 1 base at V and 5 bases at J, with 11 bases in the middle.

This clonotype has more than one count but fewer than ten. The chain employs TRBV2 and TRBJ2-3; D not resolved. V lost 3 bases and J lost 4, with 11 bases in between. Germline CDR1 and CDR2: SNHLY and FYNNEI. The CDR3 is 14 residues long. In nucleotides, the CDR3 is TGTGCCAGCAGTGATGATAGGGATCCAGATACGCAGTATTTT. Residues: CASSDDRDPDTQYF. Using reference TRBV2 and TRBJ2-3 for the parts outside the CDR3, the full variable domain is EPEVTQTPSHQVTQMGQEVILRCVPISNHLYFYWYRQILGQKVEFLVSFYNNEISEKSEIFDDQFSVERPDGSNFTLKIRSTKLEDSAMYFCASSDDRDPDTQYFGPGTRLTVL.

The CDR3 region has the DNA TGTGCCAGCAGTCGGACAGGGCGTCAGCCCCAGCATTTT. It specifies CASSRTGRQPQHF. The V call is TRBV6-5, the J call TRBJ1-5; 8 nucleotides agree with TRBD1. The V and J ends lost 5 bases and 6 bases, in that order; junction bases with no gene match: 3. The CDR3 extends over 13 amino acids. The germline CDR1 and CDR2 sequences are MNHEY and SVGAGI.

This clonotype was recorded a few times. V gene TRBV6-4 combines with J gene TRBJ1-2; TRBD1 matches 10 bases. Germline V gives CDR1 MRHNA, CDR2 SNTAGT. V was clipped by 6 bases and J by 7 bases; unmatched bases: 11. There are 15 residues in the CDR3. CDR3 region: CASSQGEGQGSGYTF. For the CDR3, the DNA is TGTGCCAGCAGCCAAGGAGAGGGACAGGGGAGTGGCTACACCTTC.

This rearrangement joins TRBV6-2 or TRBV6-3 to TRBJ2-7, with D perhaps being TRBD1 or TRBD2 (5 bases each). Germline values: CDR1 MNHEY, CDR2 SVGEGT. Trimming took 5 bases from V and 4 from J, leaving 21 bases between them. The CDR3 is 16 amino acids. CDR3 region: CASSDGTPRYLYEQYF. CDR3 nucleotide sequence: TGTGCCAGCAGTGATGGGACCCCCCGGTACCTTTACGAGCAGTACTTC.